This is a list of T cell receptor beta chains from one sample in a study of blood T cell repertoires in COVID-19. Sequencing was performed with immunoSEQ multiplex PCR; in TCRdb, only in-frame clones are kept and a portion is missing. In the table there are 100,000 to 150,000 clones, roughly 90% of which are singletons. Specimen: peripheral blood. The receptors stem from a middle-aged man with acute or convalescent COVID-19. Each CDR3 is given with its conserved first and last residue. D genes are given only for firm matches. A row's size may be missing; if present it is once, few, many or a size class.

>TRBJ2-2|NA|NA|TRBV7-2
CASSLVGGSSTGELFF
TGTGCCAGCAGCTTAGTCGGGGGTTCGTCCACCGGGGAGCTGTTTTTT
>TRBJ2-1|TRBD2|NA|TRBV7-2
CASSSTWTSTNEQFF
TGTGCCAGCAGCTCGACGTGGACTAGCACCAATGAGCAGTTCTTC
>TRBJ2-3|TRBD2|NA|TRBV18
CASSQSLAGEADTQYF
TGTGCCAGCTCACAATCACTAGCGGGAGAAGCAGATACGCAGTATTTT
>TRBJ1-5|NA|once|TRBV6-5
CASSQVQNQPQHF
TGTGCCAGCAGTCAGGTACAGAATCAGCCCCAGCATTTT
>TRBJ1-2|NA|NA|TRBV2
CASTISEPNYGYTF
TGTGCCAGCACCATAAGCGAGCCCAACTATGGCTACACCTTC
>TRBJ2-5|TRBD2|NA|TRBV3-1/TRBV3-2
CASSQQGLDETQYF
TGTGCCAGCAGCCAGCAGGGACTAGACGAGACCCAGTACTTC
>TRBJ2-7|TRBD1|NA|TRBV6-5
CASRRTGTGEQYF
TGTGCCAGCAGGAGGACAGGCACAGGGGAGCAGTACTTC
>TRBJ2-5|TRBD1|NA|TRBV7-6
CASSRQGIGQETQYF
TGTGCCAGCAGCCGACAGGGGATTGGTCAAGAGACCCAGTACTTC
>TRBJ1-6|TRBD1|once|TRBV3-1/TRBV3-2
CASRIQGAFNSPLHF
TGTGCCAGCAGGATACAGGGGGCGTTCAATTCACCCCTCCACTTT
>TRBJ1-3|NA|NA|TRBV14
CASSQAGAGNTIYF
TGTGCCAGCAGCCAAGCGGGGGCTGGAAACACCATATATTTT
>TRBJ1-1|TRBD1|NA|TRBV18
CASSPPSGFTGVNTEAFF
TGTGCCAGCTCACCACCGTCGGGTTTTACAGGGGTGAACACTGAAGCTTTCTTT
>TRBJ1-4|NA|NA|TRBV2
CARAPINQGLHEKLFF
TGTGCCAGGGCTCCCATAAACCAGGGGTTACATGAAAAACTGTTTTTT
>TRBJ1-6|TRBD1|NA|TRBV10-2
CASSAGQGHNSPLHF
TGCGCCAGCAGCGCGGGACAGGGGCATAATTCACCCCTCCACTTT
>TRBJ1-4|NA|NA|TRBV30
CAWTGAGEKLFF
TGTGCCTGGACAGGGGCAGGTGAAAAACTGTTTTTT
>TRBJ2-7|TRBD2|NA|TRBV5-1
CASRPGLAGDYEQYF
TGCGCCAGCAGACCTGGACTAGCGGGAGACTACGAGCAGTACTTC
>TRBJ2-5|NA|once|TRBV12-5
CASGLVLGQFQETQYF
TGTGCTAGTGGTTTGGTACTAGGGCAGTTCCAAGAGACCCAGTACTTC
>TRBJ1-2|TRBD1|NA|TRBV25-1
CASAEAGGASRGYTF
TGTGCCAGCGCCGAAGCAGGGGGCGCTTCCCGAGGCTACACCTTC
>TRBJ2-2|TRBD2|NA|TRBV11-3
CASSLDGRMAGELFF
TGTGCCAGCAGCTTAGACGGGAGGATGGCCGGGGAGCTGTTTTTT
>TRBJ1-2|NA|NA|TRBV9
CASSSAGLLFNGYTF
TGTGCCAGCAGTTCGGCAGGCCTATTATTTAATGGCTACACCTTC
>TRBJ2-2|TRBD2|NA|TRBV18
CASLSTGGTGELFF
TGTGCCAGCTTATCAACGGGGGGCACCGGGGAGCTGTTTTTT
>TRBJ2-3|NA|NA|TRBV11-3
CASSLARGDTQYF
TGTGCCAGCAGCTTAGCGCGAGGAGATACGCAGTATTTT
>TRBJ1-4|NA|NA|TRBV29-1
CSTRRDVNEKLFF
TGCAGCACCCGACGGGATGTTAATGAAAAACTGTTTTTT
>TRBJ1-1|NA|few|TRBV4-3
CASSQDRGGREAFF
TGCGCCAGCAGCCAAGATCGGGGGGGGCGTGAAGCTTTCTTT